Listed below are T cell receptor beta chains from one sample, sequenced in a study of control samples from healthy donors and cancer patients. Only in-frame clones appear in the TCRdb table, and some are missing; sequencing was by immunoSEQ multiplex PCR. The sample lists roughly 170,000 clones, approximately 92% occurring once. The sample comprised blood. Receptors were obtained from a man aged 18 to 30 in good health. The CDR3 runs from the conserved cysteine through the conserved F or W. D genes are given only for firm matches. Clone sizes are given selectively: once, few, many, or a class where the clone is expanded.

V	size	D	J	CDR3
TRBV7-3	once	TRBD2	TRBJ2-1	CASSSGTTGFYNEQFF
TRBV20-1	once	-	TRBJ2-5	CSAGRETQYF
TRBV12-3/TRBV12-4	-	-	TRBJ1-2	CASSLRQYYGYTF
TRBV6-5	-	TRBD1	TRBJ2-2	CARTGAVGELFF
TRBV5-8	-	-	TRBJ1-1	CASSRSGRDTEAFF
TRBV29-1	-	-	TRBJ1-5	CSVHTEGGSQHF
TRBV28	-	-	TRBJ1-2	CASSSRTNYGYTF
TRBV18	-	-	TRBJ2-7	CASSPLPKDEQYF
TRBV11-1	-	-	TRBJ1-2	CASSRDSIPNYGYTF
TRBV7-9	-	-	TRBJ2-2	CASTPGLDTGELFF
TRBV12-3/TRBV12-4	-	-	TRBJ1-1	CASSPRVYTEAFF
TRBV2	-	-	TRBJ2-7	CASSAGREYEQYF
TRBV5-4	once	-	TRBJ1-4	CASSLTGSSSNEKLFF
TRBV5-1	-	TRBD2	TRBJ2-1	CASSVTPGLAGGTVFDEQFF
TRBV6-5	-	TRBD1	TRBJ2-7	CASSFYGQGIYEQYF
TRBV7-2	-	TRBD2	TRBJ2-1	CASSLIGRGGLSYNEQFF
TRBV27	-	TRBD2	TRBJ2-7	CASSLRGGFSYEQYF
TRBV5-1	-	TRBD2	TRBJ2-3	CASSLGLAGEADTQYF
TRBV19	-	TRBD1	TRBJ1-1	CASSTGTGGDMNTEAFF
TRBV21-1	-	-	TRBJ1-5	CASSARADRRGGGNQPQHF
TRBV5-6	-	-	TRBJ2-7	CASSAGGVGYEQYF
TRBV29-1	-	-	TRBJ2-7	CSVSGDTPYEQYF
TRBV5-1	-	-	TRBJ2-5	CASSVTGPETQYF
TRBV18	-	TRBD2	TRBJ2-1	CASSPPFTQRGGTNEQFF
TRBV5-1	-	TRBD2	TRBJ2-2	CASRGGTSGGTGELFF
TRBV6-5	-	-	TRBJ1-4	CASSRTASNEKLFF
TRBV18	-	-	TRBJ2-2	CASSRAGELFF
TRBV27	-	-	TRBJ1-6	CASSLQVNSPLHF
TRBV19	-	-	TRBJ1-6	CASSIEVGPPLHF
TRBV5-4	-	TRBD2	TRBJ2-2	CASSFDLAGGYSGELFF
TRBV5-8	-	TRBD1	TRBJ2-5	CASSSRTGVKTQYF
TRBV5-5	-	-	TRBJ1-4	CASSLTDLLLATNEKLFF
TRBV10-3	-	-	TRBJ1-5	CAISNDKGYQPQHF
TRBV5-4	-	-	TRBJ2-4	CASSLAQGQWNIQYF
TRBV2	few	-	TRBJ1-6	CASSQKDNSPLHF
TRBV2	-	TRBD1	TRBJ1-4	CASSYYRDRGNEKLFF
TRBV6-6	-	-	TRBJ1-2	CASSLGALYGYTF
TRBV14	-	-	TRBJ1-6	CASSQGWAGSPLHF
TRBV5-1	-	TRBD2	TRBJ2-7	CASTPLAGAWDEQYF
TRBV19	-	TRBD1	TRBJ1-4	CASNPTGGNEKLFF
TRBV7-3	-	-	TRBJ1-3	CASSLSGAGNTIYF
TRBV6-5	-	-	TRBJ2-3	CASKRQYPGVDTQYF
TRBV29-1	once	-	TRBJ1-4	CSVGAAGANEKLFF
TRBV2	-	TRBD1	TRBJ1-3	CASRDGQGDTIYF
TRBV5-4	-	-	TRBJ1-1	CASSLFGNTEAFF
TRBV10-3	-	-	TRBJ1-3	CATKEVSGNTIYF
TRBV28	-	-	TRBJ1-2	CASTQSGVNYGYTF
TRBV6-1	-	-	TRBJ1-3	CASSEEFSSGNTIYF
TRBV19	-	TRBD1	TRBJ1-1	CASSEGARLGLNTEAFF
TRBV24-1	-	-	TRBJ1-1	CATSDGRAASEAFF
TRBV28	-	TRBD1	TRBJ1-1	CASQKRQGDTEAFF
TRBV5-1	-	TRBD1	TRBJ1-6	CASSRQDRGDSPLHF
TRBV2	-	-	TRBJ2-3	CASGAYTTDTQYF